The 31 T cell receptor beta chains in this list originate from one sample, sequenced in a study of beta chain features in type 1 diabetes. Overall study findings and caveats: TCRB CDR3s from Type 1 diabetes patients were moderately but significantly shorter in all four CD4+ subsets.

The authors reverse transcribed all of the isolated RNA, so sequencing captured expressed TCRB transcripts. Sequencing used immunoSEQ multiplex PCR; TCRdb keeps in-frame clones, though not all of them. Of 250,000 to 350,000 clones listed, approximately 15% are singletons. These TCRs are of unknown antigen specificity. The sequencing input was naive CD4+ T cells from blood. All receptors derive from a man under 40 with type 1 diabetes.

A few counts support this clone. J is TRBJ2-7 and V is TRBV19, with 10 positions matching TRBD2. The CDR3 runs 13 residues. Germline V gene data show CDR1 as LNHDA and CDR2 as SQIVND (reference sequence). V lost 5 bases, J lost 5 bases, and 3 bases stayed unmatched. The CDR3 DNA follows: TGTGCCAGTAGTCGCAGCGGGAGGGACGAGCAGTACTTC. Translating it yields CASSRSGRDEQYF.

The chain recombines TRBV5-6 with TRBJ2-1, with TRBD2 as a possible D gene (5 bases). The CDR3 sequence is 12 residues long. V was clipped by 4 bases and J by 13 bases, with 15 bases between them. CDR1 and CDR2 (germline): SGHDT, YYEEEE. The CDR3 sequence is CASSPSRGRQFF. In DNA, the CDR3 is TGTGCCAGCAGCCCTAGTCGAGGGCGACAGTTCTTC.

The table lists this clone with a few counts. This rearrangement joins TRBV5-4 to TRBJ2-1, with 7 bases fitting TRBD2. The CDR3 has 15 amino acids. Trimming took 4 bases from V and 3 from J; bases not matched to a gene: 7. Germline loops: CDR1 SGHNT, CDR2 YYREEE (reference sequence). The CDR3 DNA reads as TGTGCCAGCAGCCGGGGGGAGCTGGGCTACAATGAGCAGTTCTTC. The encoded protein is CASSRGELGYNEQFF.

The chain carries TRBV6-1 and TRBJ2-7, with 11 positions matching TRBD2. Germline CDR1 and CDR2: MNHNS and SASEGT. V was pared by 3 bases and J by 3 bases, with 4 bases of the junction left unmatched. This CDR3 contains 15 residues. The CDR3 DNA sequence: TGTGCCAGCAGTGAGTCGCTAGCGGGAGGCTACGAGCAGTACTTC. Its protein is CASSESLAGGYEQYF.

This clone showed up just a few times. The chain has TRBV27 and TRBJ1-2, with 7 nucleotides matching TRBD1. Germline lookup yields CDR1 MNHEY and CDR2 SMNVEV (reference sequence). V dropped 4 bases and J dropped 6; count of bases not matched to a gene: 8. The CDR3 is made up of 14 amino acids. CDR3 in DNA: TGTGCCAGCAGTTGGCGGTCAGGGGGAGATGGCTACACCTTC. Translated, it gives CASSWRSGGDGYTF.

The gene calls are TRBV14 and TRBJ2-6, with TRBD1 as a possible D gene (5 bases). Germline CDR1 SGHDN, CDR2 FVKESK. Trimming left V 2 bases short and J 2 bases short, with 10 bases between. The CDR3 loop spans 16 amino acids. CDR3 protein: CASSQLGAAGANVLTF. The CDR3 coding sequence is TGTGCCAGCAGCCAACTAGGGGCCGCTGGGGCCAACGTCCTGACTTTC.

The chain has TRBV11-2 and TRBJ1-1, with D hard to call. The V end was cut by 6 bases, the J end by 1 base, with 12 bases between. The CDR3 sequence is 14 residues long. In germline, CDR1 is SGHAT, CDR2 FQNNGV. CDR3 nucleotides: TGTGCCAGCAGAGTCGGGGTTGCGAACACTGAAGCTTTCTTT. This sequence encodes CASRVGVANTEAFF.

This clone has a handful of counts. This chain connects TRBV29-1 to TRBJ1-1; no reliable D call. V was clipped by 7 bases and J by 6 bases, with 18 bases between them. The CDR3 consists of 13 residues. Germline V CDR1 and CDR2: SQVTM, ANQGSEA. The CDR3 loop reads CSATSGLEAEAFF. Written as DNA, the CDR3 is TGCAGCGCTACTAGTGGGTTGGAGGCTGAAGCTTTCTTT.

The gene calls are TRBV4-1 and TRBJ2-7; TRBD2 agrees at 8 bases. V trimming: 6 bases; J trimming: 3 bases; junction bases outside the gene matches: 13. Germline-derived CDR1 and CDR2 are MGHRA and YSYEKL. This CDR3 contains 16 residues. Here the CDR3 DNA reads TGCGCCAGCAGTTCTGCCCACAGCGGGAGCTTCTACGAGCAGTACTTC. It encodes CASSSAHSGSFYEQYF.

The chain uses TRBV6-5 and TRBJ2-3; no definite D call. This CDR3 region has 11 residues. Germline V CDR1 and CDR2: MNHEY, SVGAGI. Trimming removed 3 bases at V and 6 bases at J, with 4 bases between. CDR3 amino acids: CASSYYDTQYF. In DNA form, the CDR3 reads TGTGCCAGCAGTTATTATGATACGCAGTATTTT.

The chain employs TRBV15 and TRBJ2-2; TRBD2 is a possible D gene (6 bases). Germline V gives CDR1 LNHNV, CDR2 YYDKDF (reference sequence). This CDR3 has 16 amino acids. Trimming cost V 1 base and J 1 base, with 10 bases left between them. Written as DNA, the CDR3 is TGTGCCACCAGCAGAGTGAGACTAGAGAACACCGGGGAGCTGTTTTTT. Residues: CATSRVRLENTGELFF.

This clone was seen a few times. The chain uses TRBV7-3 and TRBJ2-7; 9 bases are shared with TRBD2. The CDR3 runs 16 residues. Germline V gene sequence: CDR1 SGHTA, CDR2 FQGTGA. The junction had 6 bases not matched to a gene; V was cut back by 3 bases and J by 0 bases. CDR3 region: CASSFGREGNSYEQYF. CDR3 sequence (DNA): TGTGCCAGCAGCTTTGGGCGGGAGGGCAACTCCTACGAGCAGTACTTC.

A few counts support this clone. V gene TRBV19 combines with J gene TRBJ1-2, with TRBD1 matching 10 bases. The V segment lost 7 bases and the J segment 8 bases; nucleotides outside the gene matches: 16. Germline loops: CDR1 LNHDA, CDR2 SQIVND (reference sequence). The CDR3 is made up of 16 amino acids. The CDR3 sequence: CASNLLPGQGRSGYTF. CDR3 nucleotides: TGTGCCAGTAACCTCCTCCCGGGACAGGGGAGAAGCGGCTACACCTTC.

The V call is TRBV5-6, the J call TRBJ2-7; tentatively, D is TRBD1 (7 bases). V dropped 3 bases and J dropped 5 bases, with 18 bases sitting between them. Germline lookup yields CDR1 SGHDT and CDR2 YYEEEE. The length of the CDR3 is 15 residues. The CDR3 nucleotides are TGTGCCAGCAGCTCCTTAGACAGGGACTTGGACGAGCAGTACTTC. It is translated as CASSSLDRDLDEQYF.

This clone appeared a few times. This chain uses TRBV5-1 with TRBJ2-3; D remains unclear. Per germline, CDR1 SGHRS and CDR2 YFSETQ. V was trimmed by 0 bases and J by 3 bases, leaving 2 bases between them. The CDR3 has 12 amino acids. CDR3 sequence: CASSLATDTQYF. The CDR3 DNA follows: TGCGCCAGCAGCTTGGCGACAGATACGCAGTATTTT.

The table lists this clone with a few counts. This rearrangement joins TRBV11-1 to TRBJ1-2, with TRBD1 matching 9 bases. Germline loops: CDR1 SGHAT, CDR2 FQDESV (reference sequence). V was pared by 3 bases and J by 4 bases, with 9 bases of the junction left unmatched. The CDR3 consists of 16 residues. The CDR3, as DNA: TGTGCCAGCAGCTTCCCCCCGGTGGACAGGGGCTATGGCTACACCTTC. This translates into CASSFPPVDRGYGYTF. Variable domain in full (rest from reference TRBV11-1 and TRBJ1-2): EAEVAQSPRYKITEKSQAVAFWCDPISGHATLYWYRQILGQGPELLVQFQDESVVDDSQLPKDRFSAERLKGVDSTLKIQPAELGDSAMYLCASSFPPVDRGYGYTFGSGTRLTVV.

This clone was detected only a few times. This rearrangement joins TRBV6-1 to TRBJ2-5; 7 bases are a match to TRBD2. Trimming removed 4 bases from V and 4 bases from J; junction bases left unmatched: 3. CDR3 size: 13 residues. Germline values: CDR1 MNHNS, CDR2 SASEGT. CDR3: CASSVRELETQYF. The DNA for the CDR3 is TGTGCCAGCAGTGTGCGGGAGCTAGAGACCCAGTACTTC.

Remarks on this clone: The sample carries other DNA sequences with the same CDR3. The CDR3 coding sequence is TGTGCCAGCAGCTCCGCAGATACGCAGTATTTT. Amino acid sequence: CASSSADTQYF. This rearrangement joins TRBV7-9 to TRBJ2-3; no clear D. Germline values: CDR1 SEHNR, CDR2 FQNEAQ (reference sequence). The V and J ends lost 4 bases and 4 bases respectively, with 3 bases between them. CDR3 length: 11 amino acids.

The chain joins TRBV30 to TRBJ2-7; 7 bases are a match to TRBD1. CDR3 length equals 14 residues. CDR1 is GTSNPN and CDR2 is SVGIG in the germline V gene (reference sequence). V shed 4 bases, J shed 1 base, and the junction held 7 bases outside the gene matches. The CDR3 reads CAWKRKGASYEQYF. CDR3 sequence (DNA): TGTGCCTGGAAGCGGAAGGGGGCATCCTACGAGCAGTACTTC.

This sequence joins TRBV6-5 and TRBJ2-7, with TRBD2 matching over 7 bases. In germline, CDR1 is MNHEY, CDR2 SVGAGI. This CDR3 is built from 14 residues. V was pared by 4 bases and J by 1 base, with 4 bases of the junction left unmatched. This CDR3 is CASSWGTISYEQYF. In DNA, the CDR3 is TGTGCCAGCAGTTGGGGGACTATTTCCTACGAGCAGTACTTC.

The DNA for the CDR3 is TGTGCCAGCTTTGTACAGGGGCGGGAAGCTTTCTTT. It encodes CASFVQGREAFF. The chain uses TRBV28 and TRBJ1-1, with 7 bases lining up with TRBD1. This CDR3 is built from 12 residues. Germline V gene lookup returns CDR1 MDHEN and CDR2 SYDVKM. J was trimmed by 8 bases and V by 8 bases; bases with no gene match: 8.

There are a few counts of this clone. The rearrangement uses TRBV7-2 and TRBJ2-3; 7 bases agree with TRBD1. V shed 5 bases, J shed 3 bases, and the junction held 20 bases outside the gene matches. Germline V gives CDR1 SGHTA, CDR2 FQGNSA. This CDR3 spans 19 amino acids. CDR3 protein: CASSIRGYAGGRLTDTQYF. The CDR3 coding sequence is TGTGCCAGCAGCATACGGGGATACGCAGGGGGTAGGCTTACAGATACGCAGTATTTT. Drawing the rest from reference TRBV7-2 and TRBJ2-3, the complete variable domain is GAGVSQSPSNKVTEKGKDVELRCDPISGHTALYWYRQSLGQGLEFLIYFQGNSAPDKSGLPSDRFSAERTGGSVSTLTIQRTQQEDSAVYLCASSIRGYAGGRLTDTQYFGPGTRLTVL.

The chain couples TRBV29-1 to TRBJ1-1, with D possibly TRBD1 on 6 matching bases. The CDR3 totals 15 residues. CDR1 is SQVTM and CDR2 is ANQGSEA in the germline V gene. Trimming pared 0 bases from V and 7 bases from J, leaving 18 bases between. The CDR3 DNA sequence: TGCAGCGTTGAAGATCGGGGGGTGGGGGCGCGTGAAGCTTTCTTT. The encoded protein is CSVEDRGVGAREAFF.

This sequence joins TRBV28 and TRBJ2-5, with TRBD1 as a possible D gene (7 bases). V was pared by 9 bases and J by 4 bases, with 18 bases between. The CDR3 is 14 residues long. Germline V CDR1 and CDR2: MDHEN, SYDVKM. Here the CDR3 reads CASRQGGKRETQYF. The DNA of the CDR3 is TGTGCCAGTCGTCAGGGGGGAAAGCGAGAGACCCAGTACTTC.

This clone has just a few counts. The chain uses TRBV6-5 and TRBJ1-2; tentative D call: TRBD1 (5 bases). The ends were cut back, 10 bases at V and 6 bases at J, with 9 bases in the middle. The germline V gene has CDR1 MNHEY and CDR2 SVGAGI. The CDR3 runs 10 residues. The DNA for the CDR3 is TGTGCCACCCAGGGAAATGGCTACACCTTC. Amino acids: CATQGNGYTF.

This clone has only a few counts. The rearrangement uses TRBV12-5 and TRBJ1-5; TRBD1 matches at 8 bases. CDR3 size: 13 residues. With V trimmed by 5 bases and J by 6 bases, 3 bases remained unmatched. The V gene's germline CDR1 is LGHNT and CDR2 FRNRAP. The CDR3 coding sequence is TGTGCTAGTGGTGATGACAGGGGTCAGCCCCAGCATTTT. Translated, it gives CASGDDRGQPQHF.

This clone occurred a few times. V usage is TRBV30 and J usage is TRBJ2-7, with 9 bases that match TRBD1. After removal of 5 bases from V and 0 bases from J, the junction contained 5 bases not matched to a gene. The CDR3 loop spans 14 amino acids. Germline V gene sequence: CDR1 GTSNPN, CDR2 SVGIG (reference sequence). The CDR3 nucleotides read TGTGCCTGGGGCGGGACAGGGAGCTCCTACGAGCAGTACTTC. Residues: CAWGGTGSSYEQYF.

This clone has only a few counts. The chain carries TRBV6-5 and TRBJ2-1; the D gene is possibly TRBD2 (6 bases). Trimming pared 2 bases from V and 3 bases from J, leaving 8 bases between. Germline CDR1 and CDR2: MNHEY and SVGAGI. The CDR3 runs 14 residues. CDR3 amino acids: CASSYGTGYNEQFF. CDR3 coding DNA: TGTGCCAGCAGTTACGGGACTGGCTACAATGAGCAGTTCTTC.

This rearrangement joins TRBV15 to TRBJ1-4; D is unclear. V lost 3 bases to trimming and J lost 0 bases, with 11 bases between them. This CDR3 spans 16 amino acids. CDR1 LNHNV and CDR2 YYDKDF come from the germline V gene (reference sequence). The CDR3 spells CATSRAGGTTNEKLFF. In DNA, the CDR3 is TGTGCCACCAGCAGGGCGGGCGGAACAACTAATGAAAAACTGTTTTTT.

The chain recombines TRBV9 with TRBJ2-6; 7 positions match TRBD2. The CDR3 is 16 amino acids. The germline V gene has CDR1 SGDLS and CDR2 YYNGEE. V gave up 3 bases and J gave up 0 bases; unmatched junction bases: 3. The CDR3 loop is CASSAGEGSGANVLTF. DNA for the CDR3: TGTGCCAGCAGCGCCGGGGAGGGCTCTGGGGCCAACGTCCTGACTTTC.

The chain uses TRBV25-1 and TRBJ1-4; no clear D. The germline gives CDR1 MGHDK, CDR2 SYGVNS. The V end lost 3 bases, the J end lost 4 bases, and 12 bases lay between the germline ends. The CDR3 sequence is 15 residues long. CDR3 nucleotides: TGTGCCAGCAGTGATCCCGGGTTCGATAATGAAAAACTGTTTTTT. This sequence encodes CASSDPGFDNEKLFF.